Below are 8 T cell receptor beta chains sequenced from a single sample in a study of T cell clonality in common variable immunodeficiency (dated by TCRdb to 2013 to 2016). The library was built by means of the immunoSEQ multiplex PCR assay. Here the immuneACCESS table is served through TCRdb, limited to in-frame sequences with V and J called. Missing clones are a known gap in these copies; in checked studies unresolved V genes cover under half, and the rest lacks a known reason. For this sample the table reports 60,000 to 75,000 clones, with no clone seen just once. Approximately 1.7% of the sample rests with the top ten. Sequenced: peripheral blood mononuclear cells. These TCRs come from a person between 18 and 75 years old in good health.

This clone turned up a few times. From the germline J gene comes the end of the CDR3, since the read stops 3 residues before it. The chain joins TRBV19 to TRBJ1-2; 9 nucleotides align to TRBD1. CDR1 LNHDA and CDR2 SQIVND come from the germline V gene (reference sequence). V trimming: 7 bases; J trimming: 0 bases; junction bases outside the gene matches: 9. The CDR3 is 16 amino acids. Partial CDR3 DNA: TGTGCCAGTAATCCGGGACAGGGAGCAACTAACTATGGC. It translates to CASNPGQGATNYG. In full, the CDR3 is CASNPGQGATNYGYTF.

This clone was picked up many times. The read ends 3 residues before the CDR3 terminus; that terminus is restored from the germline J gene. The chain links TRBV6-2 or TRBV6-3 to TRBJ1-5; perhaps TRBD1 as D (6 bases). V was shortened by 6 bases and J by 7 bases, with 10 bases between the two germline ends. In germline, CDR1 is MNHEY, CDR2 SVGEGT. CDR3 size: 12 residues. The sequenced part of the CDR3 DNA is TGTGCCAGCAGCAACAGGGTGCAGCCC. Residues: CASSNRVQP. In full, the CDR3 reads CASSNRVQPQHF.

The sample holds many counts of this clone. The DNA ends 3 residues before the CDR3 does, and the rest of the CDR3 is filled in from the germline J gene. This chain connects TRBV6-2 or TRBV6-3 to TRBJ2-5, with TRBD1 matching over 7 bases. Trimming cost V 7 bases and J 2 bases; bases outside gene matches: 7. Germline V lookup: CDR1 MNHEY, CDR2 SVGEGT. This CDR3 contains 14 residues. The DNA read from the CDR3 is TGTGCCAGCACTCCGGGACAGCCACAAGAGACC. This sequence encodes CASTPGQPQET. The entire CDR3 protein is CASTPGQPQETQYF.

This clone was seen at least ten times. The missing CDR3 end, 3 residues past where the read stops, is filled in from the germline J gene. The chain combines TRBV19 with TRBJ2-5; 11 positions match TRBD2. Germline CDR1 and CDR2: LNHDA and SQIVND (reference sequence). The V gene end was trimmed by 2 bases and the J gene end by 0 bases; junction bases not matched to a gene: 5. The CDR3 totals 17 residues. The CDR3 loop reads CASSIRTSGGNQETQYF. The DNA read from the CDR3 is TGTGCCAGTAGTATACGAACTAGCGGGGGAAACCAAGAGACC.

This clone was counted at least ten times. Read data end 3 residues before the CDR3 end; the end is taken from the germline J gene. J is TRBJ2-5 and V is TRBV7-3, with 7 bases identical to TRBD1. CDR3 length: 14 amino acids. Trimming removed 4 bases from V and 5 bases from J; junction bases left unmatched: 7. Germline V gene data show CDR1 as SGHTA and CDR2 as FQGTGA. The CDR3 protein is CASSSTGQDETQYF. The CDR3 DNA, read in part, is TGTGCCAGCAGCTCGACAGGGCAGGATGAGACC.

This clone has ten or more counts. Read data end 3 residues before the CDR3 end; the end is taken from the germline J gene. V is TRBV20-1 and J is TRBJ1-2, with D possibly being TRBD1 (5 bases). The CDR3 totals 14 residues. Trimming pared 4 bases from V and 5 bases from J, leaving 17 bases between. CDR1 is DFQATT and CDR2 is SNEGSKA in the germline V gene (reference sequence). The CDR3 is CSATPGGAEYGYTF. The covered CDR3 bases are TGCAGTGCTACCCCGGGCGGGGCGGAGTATGGC.

This clone showed up many times. Coverage ceases 3 residues before the CDR3 finishes, and the germline J gene fills in the end. This chain uses TRBV6-2 or TRBV6-3 with TRBJ2-5; TRBD2 is a possible D gene (5 bases). Germline V gives CDR1 MNHEY, CDR2 SVGEGT. The CDR3 length is 14 residues. V was clipped by 5 bases and J by 4 bases, with 14 bases between them. The DNA read from the CDR3 is TGTGCCAGCAGTGCGGCGGGCTTGGGAGAGACC. This translates into CASSAAGLGET. The entire CDR3 sequence reads CASSAAGLGETQYF.

There are many counts of this clone. The CDR3 is cut off 3 residues early in the read; its end comes from the germline J gene. The rearrangement joins TRBV19 to TRBJ1-6, with 7 bases matching TRBD1. J was trimmed by 5 bases and V by 8 bases; bases with no gene match: 6. The CDR3 has 14 amino acids. Looked up from germline, CDR1 is LNHDA and CDR2 is SQIVND (reference sequence). The covered CDR3 bases are TGTGCCAGTCGACGACAGGGAAATAATTCACCC. Translating gives CASRRQGNNSP. The whole CDR3 sequence is CASRRQGNNSPLHF.